This TCR beta chain stems from a study of blood T cell repertoires in COVID-19. Per germline, CDR1 MNHNS and CDR2 SASEGT. This CDR3 is 16 amino acids long. V dropped 4 bases and J dropped 9 bases, with 22 bases sitting between them. Repertoires were generated with immunoSEQ multiplex PCR, while TCRdb's copy carries only in-frame clones and drops some. The table records 15,000 to 20,000 clones, 82% of them present only once. The sample comprised peripheral blood. The TCR was taken from a human donor in a cohort sampled during active COVID-19. The rearrangement joins TRBV6-1 to TRBJ2-4, with D possibly being TRBD2 (7 bases). CDR3: CASSVLSFGGGGIQYF. The CDR3 DNA sequence: TGTGCCAGCAGTGTGCTAAGTTTTGGGGGCGGGGGCATTCAGTACTTC.